The 10 T cell receptor beta chains in this list originate from one sample, sequenced in a study of CD8+CD57+ T cells in acquired aplastic anemia. Previously, flow cytometry had revealed CD8+CD57+ cell expansion in the patients chosen for sequencing. Both TCR beta VDJ combination and CDR3 sequence profiling were carried out. Genomic DNA was the template for this profiling. MiXCR, applied by TCRdb to the reads, yields one record per CDR3 protein. The sample yields around 130,000 distinct CDR3 sequences, approximately 61% seen once. The sequencing input was sorted CD4+, CD8+, or CD8+CD57+ T cells (not recorded which) from PBMCs. The receptors derive from a human donor with aplastic anemia.

The J gene is TRBJ1-6, the V gene TRBV7-6; the match to TRBD1 covers 7 bases. V shed 1 base, J shed 6 bases, and the junction held 3 bases outside the gene matches. Germline lookup yields CDR1 SGHVS and CDR2 FNYEAQ. This CDR3 is built from 15 residues. The CDR3 sequence: CASSLDRGGNSPLHF. Written as DNA, the CDR3 is TGTGCCAGCAGCTTAGACAGGGGAGGTAATTCACCCCTCCACTTT.

CDR3 in amino acids: CSASLIQGASPLHF. For the CDR3, the DNA is TGCAGTGCTAGCCTTATACAGGGAGCTTCACCCCTCCACTTT. The chain recombines TRBV20-1 with TRBJ1-6; D is possibly TRBD1 (6 bases). This CDR3 contains 14 residues. Trimming pared 3 bases from V and 9 bases from J, leaving 15 bases between. Germline assignment: CDR1 DFQATT and CDR2 SNEGSKA (reference sequence).

The gene calls are TRBV6-1 and TRBJ1-4; 12 bases line up with TRBD1. This CDR3 comprises 17 residues. Germline-derived CDR1 and CDR2 are MNHNS and SASEGT. The ends lost 6 bases at V and 10 bases at J; junction bases unmatched: 15. CDR3: CASRAPNYGTGGGKLFF. The CDR3 coding sequence is TGTGCCAGCAGAGCTCCTAACTACGGGACAGGGGGCGGAAAACTGTTTTTT.

This clonotype was observed many times. J is TRBJ2-3 and V is TRBV28; no firm D call. Trimming removed 3 bases at V and 6 bases at J, with 10 bases between. CDR1 is MDHEN and CDR2 is SYDVKM in the germline V gene. CDR3 length equals 13 residues. As DNA, the CDR3 is TGTGCCAGCAGTTTGTCCCGTGTGGATACGCAGTATTTT. Protein product: CASSLSRVDTQYF.

The chain carries TRBV2 and TRBJ1-6, with D unclear. The V gene's germline CDR1 is SNHLY and CDR2 FYNNEI. This CDR3 contains 15 residues. Trimming stripped 5 bases from V and 4 bases from J, with 12 bases between. In DNA form, the CDR3 reads TGTGCCAGCAGTAACAGTGGAGATTATAATTCACCCCTCCACTTT. Residues: CASSNSGDYNSPLHF.

This clonotype turned up a few times. The V call is TRBV10-3, the J call TRBJ2-5, with 10 bases that match TRBD2. Germline loops: CDR1 ENHRY, CDR2 SYGVKD. The CDR3 loop spans 15 amino acids. V was pared by 6 bases and J by 4 bases, with 8 bases of the junction left unmatched. CDR3 in amino acids: CAISASSGSGETQYF. The CDR3 coding sequence is TGTGCCATCAGCGCGTCTAGCGGGAGTGGAGAGACCCAGTACTTC.

V gene TRBV14 combines with J gene TRBJ2-7; 7 nucleotides match TRBD2. The CDR3 contains 16 residues. J lost 3 bases, V lost 2 bases, and 10 bases had no gene match. Germline V gives CDR1 SGHDN, CDR2 FVKESK. The CDR3 here is CASSQFLGGVDYEQYF. Written as DNA, the CDR3 is TGTGCCAGCAGCCAATTTTTGGGGGGGGTGGACTACGAGCAGTACTTC.

The rearrangement joins TRBV15 to TRBJ2-1; D gene unclear. The CDR3 has 12 amino acids. The V end was cut by 3 bases, the J end by 4 bases, with 4 bases between. The germline V gene has CDR1 LNHNV and CDR2 YYDKDF (reference sequence). CDR3 DNA: TGTGCCACCAGCAGCCAGTACAATGAGCAGTTCTTC. Protein: CATSSQYNEQFF.

The chain carries TRBV6-1 and TRBJ2-7, with D perhaps matching TRBD2 (5 bases). The CDR3 consists of 15 residues. In germline, CDR1 is MNHNS, CDR2 SASEGT. V lost 6 bases and J lost 1, with 16 bases in between. As DNA, the CDR3 is TGTGCCAGCAGCGTCAAAGCGGAGCCTTCCTACGAGCAGTACTTC. Its protein product is CASSVKAEPSYEQYF.

In this sample, this clonotype turned up a few times. V is TRBV2 and J is TRBJ1-5; 7 nucleotides agree with TRBD1. The CDR3 has 15 residues. Germline values: CDR1 SNHLY, CDR2 FYNNEI. After removal of 2 bases from V and 3 bases from J, the junction contained 4 bases not matched to a gene. The CDR3 bases are TGTGCCAGCAGTGAAAGCAGGGGGAACAATCAGCCCCAGCATTTT. It translates to CASSESRGNNQPQHF.